Presented here are 29 T cell receptor beta chains from one specimen sequenced in a study of blood T cell repertoires in COVID-19. Only in-frame clones appear in the TCRdb table, and some are missing; sequencing was by immunoSEQ multiplex PCR. Of some 240,000 clones in the sample, about four fifths are singletons; the top ten hold more than 8%. The sequenced sample was peripheral blood. These receptors originate from a woman at least 80 years old with acute or convalescent COVID-19.

This clone was recorded only once. The chain couples TRBV5-1 to TRBJ1-6, with D unresolved. This CDR3 contains 15 residues. Per germline, CDR1 SGHRS and CDR2 YFSETQ. V lost 0 bases to trimming and J lost 9 bases, with 13 bases between them. In DNA, the CDR3 is TGCGCCAGCAGCTTGGACCGCGCCGCGAGTTCACCCCTCCACTTT. Encoded protein: CASSLDRAASSPLHF.

The chain carries TRBV5-1 and TRBJ2-1; TRBD1 aligns across 7 bases. The junction had 8 bases not matched to a gene; V was cut back by 2 bases and J by 0 bases. The CDR3 extends over 17 amino acids. CDR1 is SGHRS and CDR2 is YFSETQ in the germline V gene. In nucleotides, the CDR3 is TGCGCCAGCAGCTTATATACAGGGGTAGGCTCCTACAATGAGCAGTTCTTC. Translation: CASSLYTGVGSYNEQFF.

The gene calls are TRBV2 and TRBJ1-4, with D tentatively TRBD1 (5 bases). CDR3 size: 16 residues. The V gene lost 2 bases and the J gene lost 0 bases, with 10 bases spanning the gap. The germline V gene has CDR1 SNHLY and CDR2 FYNNEI. CDR3 sequence (DNA): TGTGCCAGCAGTGAATGGAGGGGTTCAACTAATGAAAAACTGTTTTTT. It codes for CASSEWRGSTNEKLFF.

The V gene is TRBV19, the J gene TRBJ1-5; 9 bases map to TRBD1. The CDR3 is made up of 15 amino acids. From germline, CDR1 is LNHDA and CDR2 SQIVND (reference sequence). V trimming: 3 bases; J trimming: 3 bases; junction bases outside the gene matches: 3. DNA for the CDR3: TGTGCCAGTAGTATCGGGGACAGGGTCAATCAGCCCCAGCATTTT. Translation: CASSIGDRVNQPQHF.

The chain couples TRBV18 to TRBJ1-1, with D perhaps TRBD1 (5 bases). Germline loops: CDR1 KGHSH, CDR2 LQKENI. The CDR3 runs to 16 residues. V lost 5 bases, J lost 5 bases, and 21 bases lay in between. CDR3 coding DNA: TGTGCCAGCTCAGCTCAGGGTCAGGTCGAAGGAACTGAAGCTTTCTTT. As protein: CASSAQGQVEGTEAFF.

The chain is built from TRBV28 and TRBJ1-1, with D maybe TRBD1 (6 bases). CDR3 length: 15 amino acids. The V gene's germline CDR1 is MDHEN and CDR2 SYDVKM. V lost 6 bases and J lost 6, with 20 bases in between. The CDR3 nucleotides are TGTGCCAGCAGGCCTGACAGGTTACGTCGCTCTGAAGCTTTCTTT. Translation gives CASRPDRLRRSEAFF. Full variable domain (outside the CDR3, taken from reference TRBV28 and TRBJ1-1): DVKVTQSSRYLVKRTGEKVFLECVQDMDHENMFWYRQDPGLGLRLIYFSYDVKMKEKGDIPEGYSVSREKKERFSLILESASTNQTSMYLCASRPDRLRRSEAFFGQGTRLTVV.

The chain joins TRBV5-5 to TRBJ1-3, with 8 nucleotides matching TRBD1. Germline trimming cut 4 bases from V and 8 bases from J; bases unmatched to any gene: 14. CDR1 SGHKS and CDR2 YYEKEE come from the germline V gene (reference sequence). This CDR3 has 16 residues. CDR3 residues: CASSLELRGRLHTIYF. CDR3 bases: TGTGCCAGCAGCCTGGAGCTCAGGGGGCGGTTGCACACCATATATTTT.

The chain uses TRBV28 and TRBJ1-2; TRBD1 agrees at 7 bases. The junction had 16 bases not matched to a gene; V was cut back by 4 bases and J by 5 bases. Germline V gene data show CDR1 as MDHEN and CDR2 as SYDVKM. The CDR3 contains 17 residues. The CDR3 DNA sequence: TGTGCCAGCAGTTGGGGGCAGGGGGGATACCGGATTTATGGCTACACCTTC. Translated, it gives CASSWGQGGYRIYGYTF.

This clone was observed once. The chain employs TRBV19 and TRBJ2-7, with 7 positions matching TRBD1. The CDR3 is 12 amino acids. CDR1 is LNHDA and CDR2 is SQIVND in the germline V gene (reference sequence). J was trimmed by 5 bases and V by 5 bases; bases with no gene match: 3. This chain's CDR3 is CASSEQGNEQYF. CDR3 bases: TGTGCCAGTAGTGAACAGGGGAACGAGCAGTACTTC.

This clone turned up a few times. V usage is TRBV19 and J usage is TRBJ1-2, with D uncertain. The length of the CDR3 is 13 residues. V shed 8 bases and J shed 4 bases, with 14 bases lying between them. CDR1 is LNHDA, CDR2 SQIVND, per germline (reference sequence). CDR3 amino acids: CASCGPPSYGYTF. CDR3 DNA: TGTGCCAGTTGCGGCCCCCCGAGCTATGGCTACACCTTC. Full variable domain (rest looked up from reference TRBV19 and TRBJ1-2): DGGITQSPKYLFRKEGQNVTLSCEQNLNHDAMYWYRQDPGQGLRLIYYSQIVNDFQKGDIAEGYSVSREKKESFPLTVTSAQKNPTAFYLCASCGPPSYGYTFGSGTRLTVV.

This clone has a single count. The chain recombines TRBV18 with TRBJ1-6, with D possibly matching TRBD1 (6 bases). The germline V and J ends were trimmed by 2 bases and 10 bases, with 12 bases remaining between them. The CDR3 extends over 14 amino acids. Germline V lookup: CDR1 KGHSH, CDR2 LQKENI. For the CDR3, the DNA is TGTGCCAGCTCACCATTGGGGGCCTTGTCACCCCTCCACTTT. Amino acid sequence: CASSPLGALSPLHF.

Notes on this clone: At the DNA level, this CDR3 is encoded by other sequences in the same sample as well. This chain links TRBV18 with TRBJ1-2; 9 bases match TRBD1. The V gene's germline CDR1 is KGHSH and CDR2 LQKENI. The length of the CDR3 is 14 residues. V gave up 6 bases and J gave up 2 bases; unmatched junction bases: 4. As DNA, the CDR3 is TGTGCCAGCTCGGGGACAGGGCCGAACTATGGCTACACCTTC. Its translation is CASSGTGPNYGYTF.

This clone showed up just a few times. The CDR3 spells CSVREFGGYTF. The CDR3 nucleotides are TGCAGCGTCAGGGAATTCGGCGGCTACACCTTC. The rearrangement joins TRBV29-1 to TRBJ1-2; possible D gene TRBD1, 5 bases. Germline-derived CDR1 and CDR2 are SQVTM and ANQGSEA. Trimming pared 6 bases from V and 8 bases from J, leaving 13 bases between. The CDR3 has 11 residues.

The CDR3 nucleotides read TGTGCCAGCGGCACCGGGACATCCTATGGCTACACCTTC. This encodes CASGTGTSYGYTF. The rearrangement links TRBV5-8 to TRBJ1-2, with D tentatively TRBD1 (6 bases). Germline lookup yields CDR1 SGHTS and CDR2 YDEGEE. The CDR3 contains 13 residues. V lost 7 bases to trimming and J lost 4 bases, with 14 bases between them.

This clone was detected only once. V is TRBV7-3 and J is TRBJ2-1; TRBD2 agrees at 8 bases. Losses at the gene ends were 5 bases for V and 4 bases for J; bases not matched to a gene: 7. The CDR3 is made up of 15 amino acids. Germline values: CDR1 SGHTA, CDR2 FQGTGA. CDR3 sequence: CASSKTGTSYNEQFF. The CDR3 DNA reads as TGTGCCAGCAGCAAGACCGGGACTAGTTACAATGAGCAGTTCTTC.

V is TRBV9 and J is TRBJ1-2; TRBD1 might be the D (5 bases). Germline CDR1 is SGDLS and CDR2 is YYNGEE. CDR3 length equals 15 residues. V dropped 0 bases and J dropped 8 bases, with 17 bases sitting between them. This chain's CDR3 is CASSVDGSQGMGYTF. The CDR3 DNA reads TGTGCCAGCAGCGTAGATGGGTCCCAGGGTATGGGCTACACCTTC.

Note on this clone: Other DNA sequences in this sample translate to the same CDR3. The chain couples TRBV28 to TRBJ2-7; TRBD1 matches 8 bases. The trim removed 7 bases at V and 2 bases at J, leaving 4 bases unmatched. The length of the CDR3 is 13 residues. Germline V gives CDR1 MDHEN, CDR2 SYDVKM. CDR3 in amino acids: CASTRQGPYEQYF. In DNA form, the CDR3 reads TGTGCCAGCACAAGACAGGGGCCCTACGAGCAGTACTTC.

The V call is TRBV6-5, the J call TRBJ1-4; a weak D match, TRBD1 (6 bases). The CDR3 is made up of 15 amino acids. Germline CDR1 MNHEY, CDR2 SVGAGI. Trimming shortened V by 5 bases and J by 7 bases, and 17 bases separated the two germline ends. CDR3 loop: CASSIQGGGVEKLFF. Here the CDR3 DNA reads TGTGCCAGCAGTATACAGGGTGGGGGAGTTGAAAAACTGTTTTTT.

The V gene is TRBV3-1 (or the pseudogene TRBV3-2), the J gene TRBJ1-2, with D hard to call. V lost 1 base, J lost 7 bases, and 7 bases lay in between. Germline V gene sequence: CDR1 LGHDT, CDR2 YNNKEL (reference sequence). CDR3 size: 12 residues. The CDR3 sequence: CASSQVQSGYTF. The CDR3 bases are TGTGCCAGCAGCCAAGTACAAAGTGGCTACACCTTC.

The rearrangement joins TRBV19 to TRBJ1-2, with 7 positions matching TRBD1. Germline CDR1 LNHDA, CDR2 SQIVND (reference sequence). V was clipped by 7 bases and J by 7 bases; unmatched bases: 12. CDR3 length: 14 residues. The CDR3 DNA sequence: TGTGCCAGTAACCCCAAGGGGGCGACGGCTGGCTACACCTTC. It yields the protein CASNPKGATAGYTF.

The rearrangement uses TRBV28 and TRBJ2-2, with D maybe TRBD1 (5 bases). V gave up 4 bases and J gave up 0 bases, with 12 bases separating them. CDR1 and CDR2 from the germline V gene are MDHEN and SYDVKM. This CDR3 has 16 amino acids. The CDR3 protein is CASSSYGHANTGELFF. The CDR3 DNA reads as TGTGCCAGCAGTTCGTATGGACACGCGAACACCGGGGAGCTGTTTTTT.

The chain couples TRBV23-1 to TRBJ2-5; TRBD1 aligns across 8 bases. TRBV23-1 is an ORF, with its function uncertain. V dropped 0 bases and J dropped 5; count of bases not matched to a gene: 14. The CDR3 loop spans 18 amino acids. Here the CDR3 reads CASSQSGVGDRKRETQYF. The CDR3 DNA reads TGCGCCAGCAGTCAATCGGGGGTTGGGGACAGGAAGAGGGAGACCCAGTACTTC.

CDR3 in DNA: TGTGCCAGCAGCCAGGACAGAGGCTCCTACAATGAGCAGTTCTTC. Translation gives CASSQDRGSYNEQFF. This chain uses TRBV7-9 with TRBJ2-1; tentative D call: TRBD1 (6 bases). Germline assignment: CDR1 SEHNR and CDR2 FQNEAQ (reference sequence). The CDR3 length is 15 residues. V was pared by 5 bases and J by 0 bases, with 11 bases between.

The chain couples TRBV5-1 to TRBJ1-1; a possible D gene is TRBD1 (6 bases). Germline V gene data show CDR1 as SGHRS and CDR2 as YFSETQ. The V end was cut by 4 bases, the J end by 0 bases, with 10 bases between. This CDR3 comprises 14 residues. CDR3 sequence reads: CASSLRGVNTEAFF. CDR3 DNA sequence: TGCGCCAGCAGCCTCAGGGGTGTGAACACTGAAGCTTTCTTT.

The V gene is TRBV5-1, the J gene TRBJ1-3; TRBD1 agrees at 7 bases. CDR3 length: 17 amino acids. Germline V gene lookup returns CDR1 SGHRS and CDR2 YFSETQ. The V segment lost 4 bases and the J segment 0 bases; nucleotides outside the gene matches: 10. The CDR3 sequence is CASSTAPGTVSGNTIYF. The CDR3 DNA reads as TGCGCCAGCAGCACTGCCCCGGGGACAGTCTCTGGAAACACCATATATTTT.

This clone was seen a single time. V usage is TRBV5-6 and J usage is TRBJ1-4; D gene unclear. Trimming took 3 bases from V and 8 from J, leaving 17 bases between them. The CDR3 contains 15 residues. The V gene's germline CDR1 is SGHDT and CDR2 YYEEEE. The CDR3: CASSSLKSSGEKLFF. The CDR3 nucleotides read TGTGCCAGCAGCTCCCTTAAATCCTCGGGGGAAAAACTGTTTTTT.

The chain employs TRBV7-8 and TRBJ1-5, with a tentative D call TRBD1 (5 bases). V lost 4 bases and J lost 6, with 19 bases in between. Germline V gene lookup returns CDR1 SGHVS and CDR2 FQNEAQ. This CDR3 comprises 16 residues. CDR3: CASSSEIGGGLQPQHF. The DNA for the CDR3 is TGTGCCAGCAGCTCGGAAATCGGGGGAGGTCTTCAGCCCCAGCATTTT.

The CDR3: CASSLGGHTGVEKLFF. CDR3 nucleotide sequence: TGTGCCAGCAGCTTAGGGGGGCATACAGGGGTTGAAAAACTGTTTTTT. The rearrangement links TRBV7-9 to TRBJ1-4; 7 bases agree with TRBD1. The V segment lost 1 base and the J segment 7 bases; nucleotides outside the gene matches: 9. The CDR3 has 16 residues. The germline CDR1 and CDR2 sequences are SEHNR and FQNEAQ (reference sequence).

DNA of the CDR3: TGCGCCAGCAGCCAAGGCGCGGGGTATGAAAAACTGTTTTTT. This codes for CASSQGAGYEKLFF. The rearrangement uses TRBV4-1 and TRBJ1-4; D not resolved. Trimming removed 1 base at V and 6 bases at J, with 9 bases between. The CDR3 is 14 amino acids. CDR1 and CDR2 from the germline V gene are MGHRA and YSYEKL.